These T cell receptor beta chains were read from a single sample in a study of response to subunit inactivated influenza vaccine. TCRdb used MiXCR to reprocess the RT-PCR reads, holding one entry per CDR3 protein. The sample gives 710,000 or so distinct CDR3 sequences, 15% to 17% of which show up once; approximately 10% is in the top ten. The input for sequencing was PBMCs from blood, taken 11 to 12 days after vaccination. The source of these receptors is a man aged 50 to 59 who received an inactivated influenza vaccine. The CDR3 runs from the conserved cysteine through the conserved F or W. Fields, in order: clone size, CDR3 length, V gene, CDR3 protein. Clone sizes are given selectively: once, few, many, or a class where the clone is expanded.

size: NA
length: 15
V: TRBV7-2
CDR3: CASSLWSGRRNEQFF

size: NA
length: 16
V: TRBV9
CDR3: CASSVVGGPNTGELFF

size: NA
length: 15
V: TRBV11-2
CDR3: CASSLEGALTYEQYF

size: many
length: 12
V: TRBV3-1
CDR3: CASSQDRRTQYF

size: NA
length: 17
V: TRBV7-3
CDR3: CASSPRGGGASYNEQFF

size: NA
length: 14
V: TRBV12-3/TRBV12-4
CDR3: CASSSTSDQETQYF

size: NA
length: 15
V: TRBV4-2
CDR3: CASSHGLARINEQFF

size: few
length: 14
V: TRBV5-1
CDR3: CASSFEGNVETQYF

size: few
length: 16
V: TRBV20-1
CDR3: CSARGALAGSYNEQFF

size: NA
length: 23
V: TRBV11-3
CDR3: CASSLVALASGGARFSVGDTQYF

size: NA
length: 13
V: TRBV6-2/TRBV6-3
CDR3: CASRRGNTGELFF

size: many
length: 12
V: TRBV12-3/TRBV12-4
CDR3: CASTQMNYEQYF

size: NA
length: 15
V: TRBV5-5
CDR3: CASRGTGAMNTEAFF

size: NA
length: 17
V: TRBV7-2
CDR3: CASSSPGGGARSYEQYF

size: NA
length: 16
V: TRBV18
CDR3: CASSLTVSGGYNEQFF

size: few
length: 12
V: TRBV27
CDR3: CASSSVAHEQYF

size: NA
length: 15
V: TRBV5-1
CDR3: CASSPVGSTTDTQYF

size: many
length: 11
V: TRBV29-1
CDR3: CSVGRINEQFF

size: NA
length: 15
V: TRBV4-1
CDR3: CASSRPGGGTYEQYF

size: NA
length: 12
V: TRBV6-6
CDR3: CASMGFGETQYF

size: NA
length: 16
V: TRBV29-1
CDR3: CSVELLTLTGANVLTF

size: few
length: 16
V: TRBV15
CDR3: CATSRVPSGSYNEQFF

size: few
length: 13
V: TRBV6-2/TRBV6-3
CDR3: CASQQDSNQPQHF

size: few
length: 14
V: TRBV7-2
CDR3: CASSVSGRKNIQYF

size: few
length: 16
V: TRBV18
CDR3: CASSPLAVLNTGELFF

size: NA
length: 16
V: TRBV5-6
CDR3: CASSLAGGLNTGELFF

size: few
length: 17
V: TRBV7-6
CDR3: CASSAPLGTHLSGTQYF

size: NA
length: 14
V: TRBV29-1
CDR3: CSVDLTGSGNTIYF

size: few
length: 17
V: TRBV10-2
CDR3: CASIGTSGEHSYNEQFF